A selection of T cell receptor beta chains follows, all from one sample in a study of T cell repertoires in cytomegalovirus infection. In TCRdb, the reads were re-called with MiXCR into one record per CDR3 protein. The sample lists fewer than 550,000 distinct CDR3 sequences, 26% occurring once. Sequencing used PBMCs. Receptors originate from a human donor in good health (CMV status not recorded). Some clones in this sample may be carry-over from other donors' samples. Both conserved end residues are part of each CDR3. A D gene is named only where the DNA matches it firmly. The size entry is marked missing in some rows and otherwise reads once, few, many or a size class.

>TRBV27|NA|NA|TRBJ2-2
TGTGCCAGCAGTTTAAGGCCCCGAGCCGGGGAGCTGTTTTTT
CASSLRPRAGELFF
>TRBV20-1|NA|NA|TRBJ1-2
TGCAGTGCCTCAAGTACCTATGGCTACACCTTC
CSASSTYGYTF
>TRBV12-3/TRBV12-4|NA|few|TRBJ1-5
TGTGCCAGCAGCTACAGGTTTAGCAATCAGCCCCAGCATTTT
CASSYRFSNQPQHF
>TRBV5-4|NA|NA|TRBJ2-5
TGTGCCAGCAGCTCCGGAATGACGCACAAAGAGACCCAGTACTTC
CASSSGMTHKETQYF
>TRBV14|NA|NA|TRBJ2-5
TGTGCCAGCAGCCACCCCCCCGGGACCCAGTACTTC
CASSHPPGTQYF
>TRBV28|NA|few|TRBJ2-1
TGTGCCAGCAGTTCGGGCGTCACGCAGGGGTTCTTC
CASSSGVTQGFF
>TRBV6-2/TRBV6-3|NA|NA|TRBJ2-2
TGTGCCAGCAGCCCACTAGAACCCGGGGAGCTGTTTTTT
CASSPLEPGELFF
>TRBV7-9|NA|NA|TRBJ1-4
TGTGCCAGCAGCTTAACAGGACTACCAGAAAATCTGTTTTTT
CASSLTGLPENLFF
>TRBV28|TRBD2|NA|TRBJ2-4
TGTGCCAGCAGTTGGGCCCGCACTAGCGGCGTAGCCAAAAACATTCAGTACTTC
CASSWARTSGVAKNIQYF
>TRBV12-3/TRBV12-4|NA|NA|TRBJ2-7
TGTGCCACGCGGAGACAGGAGGGCACGGGCGGCGAGCAGTACTTC
CATRRQEGTGGEQYF
>TRBV7-2|NA|many|TRBJ2-2
TGTGCCAGCAGCTTAGTAGGGACGGGGAACACCGGGGAGCTGTTTTTT
CASSLVGTGNTGELFF
>TRBV10-3|TRBD2|few|TRBJ2-2
TGTGCCACCAGACTCCGGGGGGCGAACACCGGGGAGCTGTTTTTT
CATRLRGANTGELFF